Described below is a single T cell receptor (beta chain) sequence and its context. Its antigen is unknown. No much larger clone exists at a distance of one base, and base qualities are not known. This specimen's treatment or condition label, interpreted: allogeneic hematopoietic cell transplantation with graft depleted of TCRalphabeta T cells and CD19 B cells. Transplant recipients were children who received TCRalphabeta/CD19-depleted allogeneic hematopoietic cell grafts. Including the terminal cysteine and phenylalanine, the CDR3 comprises 18 residues. Only the CDR3 DNA stays, 54 bases, in frame from base 1. Here V drops 0 bases and J drops 0 bases, and the junction holds 3 bases not matched to any gene. Reading the germline V gene gives CDR1 MGHRA and CDR2 YSYEKL. This sample was included in a study of T-cell reconstitution after alpha-beta-depleted transplantation in children (dated by TCRdb to the mid-2010s). Turning to the overall study: Using TCR repertoire profiling, the study followed T-cell immune reconstitution in a quantitative way in children after TCRalphabeta/CD19-depleted allogeneic hematopoietic cell transplantation. Overall study results and their limits: In some patients, the high TCRbeta diversity seen at day 60 was put down to recipient T cells and intrathymic progenitors that had survived conditioning. Hyperexpanded clone frequencies declined over subsequent months; after one year, T-cell counts and TCRbeta diversity were mostly attributed to newly produced T cells. The apparently early alphabetaT-cell count recovery about two months after transplant was reportedly dependent on only several hundred rapidly expanded clones derived from non-depleted graft cells.

Libraries came from PCR. The run used an Illumina HiSeq 2500. To normalize quantification of the TCRbeta repertoire, the TCR libraries were built with molecular barcoding that relied on unique molecular identifiers. TCRdb took the public reads, trimmed them with fastp at Q25, ran MiXCR for clone calling and kept in-frame beta chains. Each CDR3 protein appears once, grouped with its most common genes and DNA. Counted in this sample were hundreds of thousands of distinct CDR3 sequences; 10% to 15% of them appeared once. The ten largest clones represent 0.65% to 0.9% of the sample. The clonotype originates from a girl aged 2 to 10 with congenital amegakaryocytic thrombocytopenia, due to receive a stem cell transplant. The chain is made from TRBV4-1 and TRBJ2-1, and TRBD2 matches 12 of the central bases. The source material was PBMCs, sampled before TCRalphabeta/CD19-depleted stem cell transplant. The DNA sequence is TGCGCCAGCAGCCAAGACCAGACTAGCGGGAGCTCCTACAATGAGCAGTTCTTC. It translates to CASSQDQTSGSSYNEQFF.